This TCR beta chain was captured by sequencing in a study of T cell responses to AZD1222 COVID-19 vaccine. Study-wide results and caveats: Dominant CD4 TCR responses targeted spike regions 160-218 and 743-854.

Trimming removed 7 bases at V and 5 bases at J, with 18 bases between. The CDR3 is made up of 14 amino acids. Germline V gene lookup returns CDR1 SGHRS and CDR2 YFSETQ. Remarks on this clone: Its matching antigen is unknown.

Profiling relied on immunoSEQ multiplex PCR, and the TCRdb table lists in-frame clones only, not all of them. There are around 130,000 clones in the sample; about 89% occur only once, and less than 6.5% lies in the top ten. The sequence came from an adult in good health. The input for sequencing was peripheral blood, taken on day 0 of AZD1222 vaccination. The chain has TRBV5-1 and TRBJ2-5; no clear D. The CDR3 sequence is CASRGSRVGETQYF. Here the CDR3 DNA reads TGCGCCAGCCGAGGATCTAGGGTCGGGGAGACCCAGTACTTC.